This T cell receptor (beta chain) was captured by sequencing in a study of molecular identifiers for immune sequencing clone quantification (dated by TCRdb to between 2017 and 2018). Study-wide context: For a replicate experiment, RNA from around 20,000 or 100,000 naive CD8 T cells was divided into five aliquots, and four of the five aliquots were sequenced. This methods study benchmarked molecular-identifier clustering-based TCR repertoire sequencing (MIDCIRS) and TCR RNA copy counting, using CD8 T cells to do so.

Naive CD8 T cell libraries were made from about 20,000 to 1,000,000 sorted cells using 10%, 30% or 50% of purified RNA. On a BD FACSAria II, naive CD8 T cells were FACS-sorted as CD8+CD4-CCR7+CD45RA+ and collected into RLT Plus buffer. To test detection sensitivity, Jurkat RNA equivalent to roughly eleven TCR copies was spiked into samples of about 20,000-1,100,000 naive CD8 T cells. Enrichment of CD8 T cells was done with RosetteSep CD8+ T Cell Enrichment Cocktail plus Ficoll-Paque, and ACK red cell lysis came afterward. On this clonotype: Its antigen remains undetermined. Qualities for individual bases were not recorded, and no much larger clone is one base off.

The protocol used for the library was PCR. Sequencing was carried out with an Illumina HiSeq 4000. Preparation of bulk TCR libraries followed a previously described approach, with the TCR primers listed in Table S5. Total RNA was purified with the Qiagen AllPrep DNA/RNA kit. Before analysis, reads from multiple sequencing runs of one library were combined. The study's processing was this. Reads were retained only if the reads had an exact TCR constant sequence, and the retained reads were trimmed to 150 nt and grouped according to their 12-nt molecular barcodes. Reads inside each barcode group were sub-clustered using a 15% Levenshtein threshold, and a quality-weighted consensus sequence was constructed for each RNA molecule. Non-functional sequences were filtered out, along with any lower-count sequence sitting one edit away from another sequence. On the basis of fitting two negative binomial distributions, barcode sub-clusters with fewer than 20% of the maximum read count were discarded. TCRdb took the public reads, trimmed them with fastp at Q25, ran MiXCR for clone calling and kept in-frame beta chains. Under each unique CDR3 protein, matching rows form one entry showing the most common genes and DNA. The V and J calls were not made by the authors but by TCRdb's processing. The sample includes over 600,000 distinct CDR3 sequences, with about 20% observed a single time. The ten largest account for 0.85% of the sample.

Measured from the cysteine to the phenylalanine, the CDR3 is 12 residues long. The sequence is cut down to CDR3 DNA, 36 bases in frame from base 1. The trim is 8 bases for V and 0 bases for J, with a gap of 7 bases between the germline ends. General study outcomes and caveats: A single cell's worth of spiked-in Jurkat TCR RNA was reported detectable even among about 1.1 million naive CD8 T cells. Clones above 20 RNA copies held over 99% of molecules in CMV-specific effector cells but under 1% in naive cells. Identical TCR molecules sharing a barcode could cause highly expanded clone sizes to be underestimated. When barcode sub-clustering was left out, chimeric consensus sequences inflated TCR diversity, with chimeras reaching as high as 47%. Modeling gave about 3.2 recovered TCR RNA copies per cell versus about ten by digital PCR, implying approximately 30% capture efficiency. Spiked-in Jurkat TCR RNA (around 9 copies' worth), which is not part of the donor repertoire, was contained in the naive libraries.

The rearrangement joined TRBV12-3 or TRBV12-4 to TRBJ2-5; no confident D gene assignment can be made. The specimen sequenced was naive CD8+ T cells from blood, with Jurkat cell RNA spiked in. The sample's cell subset or site label is to be understood as: FACS-sorted CD8+CD4-CCR7+CD45RA+ naive T cells. The source of this sequence is a human donor in good health. Some libraries in this study had Jurkat cell RNA spiked in. The DNA sequence is given as TGTGCCAGCGCACAAAACCAAGAGACCCAGTACTTC. Translated, it gives CASAQNQETQYF.